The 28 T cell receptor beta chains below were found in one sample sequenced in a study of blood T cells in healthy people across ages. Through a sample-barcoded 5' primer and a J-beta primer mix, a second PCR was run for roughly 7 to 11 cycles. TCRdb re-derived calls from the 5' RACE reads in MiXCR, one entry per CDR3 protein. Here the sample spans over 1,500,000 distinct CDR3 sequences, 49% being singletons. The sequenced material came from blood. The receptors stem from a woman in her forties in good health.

CDR3 sequence (DNA): TGTGCCAGCAGTTTCTCAAGGGGGCGTATAGCTTTCTTT. Translating gives CASSFSRGRIAFF. The chain carries TRBV12-3 or TRBV12-4 and TRBJ1-1; TRBD1 matches 7 bases. The CDR3 runs 13 residues. V gave up 3 bases and J gave up 10 bases; unmatched junction bases: 8.

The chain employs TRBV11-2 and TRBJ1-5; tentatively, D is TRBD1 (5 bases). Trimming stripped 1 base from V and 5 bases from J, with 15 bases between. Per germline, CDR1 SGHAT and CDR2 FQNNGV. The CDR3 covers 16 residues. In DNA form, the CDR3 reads TGTGCCAGCAGCTTAGGCCCCGAAGGAGGGGATCAGCCCCAGCATTTT. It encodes CASSLGPEGGDQPQHF.

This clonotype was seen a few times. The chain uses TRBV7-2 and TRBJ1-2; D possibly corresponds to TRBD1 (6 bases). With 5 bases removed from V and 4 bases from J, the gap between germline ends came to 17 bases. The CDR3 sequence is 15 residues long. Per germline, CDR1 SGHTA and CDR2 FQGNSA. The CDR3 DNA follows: TGTGCCAGCAGCACAGATCGACAGGATTTCTATGGCTACACCTTC. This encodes CASSTDRQDFYGYTF.

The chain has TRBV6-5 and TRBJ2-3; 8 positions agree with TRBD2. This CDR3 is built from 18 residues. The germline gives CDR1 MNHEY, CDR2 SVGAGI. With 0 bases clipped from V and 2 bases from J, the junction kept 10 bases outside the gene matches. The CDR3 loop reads CASSYSDAGGSSTDTQYF. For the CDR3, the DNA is TGTGCCAGCAGTTACTCGGATGCGGGGGGCTCCTCCACAGATACGCAGTATTTT.

CDR3 sequence (DNA): TGCAGCGTTCCAACGGCGCGAGGGCTTGCGGCGGAAGGCTACACCTTC. Translating gives CSVPTARGLAAEGYTF. The chain combines TRBV29-1 with TRBJ1-2; D is undetermined. The CDR3 covers 16 residues. Germline V CDR1 and CDR2: SQVTM, ANQGSEA. Trimming cost V 5 bases and J 8 bases, with 27 bases left between them.

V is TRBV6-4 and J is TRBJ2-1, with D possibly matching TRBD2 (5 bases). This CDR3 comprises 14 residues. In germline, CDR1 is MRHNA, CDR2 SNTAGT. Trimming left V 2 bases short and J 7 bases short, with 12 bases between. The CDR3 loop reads CASSDDASRNEQFF. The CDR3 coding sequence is TGTGCCAGCAGTGACGATGCTAGCCGAAATGAGCAGTTCTTC.

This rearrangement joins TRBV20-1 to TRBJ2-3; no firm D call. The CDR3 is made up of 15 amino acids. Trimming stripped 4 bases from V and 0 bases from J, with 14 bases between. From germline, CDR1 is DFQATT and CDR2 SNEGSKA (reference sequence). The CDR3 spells CSATPQISSTDTQYF. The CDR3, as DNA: TGCAGTGCTACCCCACAGATTTCTAGCACAGATACGCAGTATTTT.

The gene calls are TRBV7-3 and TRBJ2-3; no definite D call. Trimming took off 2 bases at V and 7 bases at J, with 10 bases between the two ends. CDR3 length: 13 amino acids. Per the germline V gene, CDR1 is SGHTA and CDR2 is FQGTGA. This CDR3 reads CASSLQAQNTQYF. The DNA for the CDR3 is TGTGCCAGCAGCTTACAGGCACAAAATACGCAGTATTTT.

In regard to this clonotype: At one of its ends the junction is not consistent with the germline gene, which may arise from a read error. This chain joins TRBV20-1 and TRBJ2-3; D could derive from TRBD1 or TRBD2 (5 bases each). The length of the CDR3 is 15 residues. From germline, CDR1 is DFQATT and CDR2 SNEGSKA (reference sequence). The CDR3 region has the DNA TGCAGTGCTAGGGTGAATGTGGGGGATGTGGATACGCGGTATTTT. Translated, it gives CSARVNVGDVDTRYF.

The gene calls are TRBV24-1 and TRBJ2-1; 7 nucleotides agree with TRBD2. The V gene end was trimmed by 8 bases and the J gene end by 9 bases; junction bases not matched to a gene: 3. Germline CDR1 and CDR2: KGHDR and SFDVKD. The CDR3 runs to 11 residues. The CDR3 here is CATKGGSEQFF. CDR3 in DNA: TGTGCCACCAAGGGAGGGAGTGAGCAGTTCTTC.

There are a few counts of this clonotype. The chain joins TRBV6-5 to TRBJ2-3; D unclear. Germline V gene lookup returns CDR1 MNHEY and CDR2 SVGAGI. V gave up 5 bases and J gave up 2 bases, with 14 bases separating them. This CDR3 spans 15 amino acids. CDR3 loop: CASSTNGLPTDTQYF. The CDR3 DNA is TGTGCCAGCAGTACCAACGGGCTTCCCACAGATACGCAGTATTTT.

DNA for the CDR3: TGCAGTGCTTTCCTTAGCGGAATGAACACTGAAGCTTTCTTT. This translates into CSAFLSGMNTEAFF. The chain recombines TRBV20-1 with TRBJ1-1; D is ambiguous. Germline V gene sequence: CDR1 DFQATT, CDR2 SNEGSKA (reference sequence). This CDR3 is built from 14 residues. Trimming shortened V by 5 bases and J by 0 bases, and 13 bases separated the two germline ends.

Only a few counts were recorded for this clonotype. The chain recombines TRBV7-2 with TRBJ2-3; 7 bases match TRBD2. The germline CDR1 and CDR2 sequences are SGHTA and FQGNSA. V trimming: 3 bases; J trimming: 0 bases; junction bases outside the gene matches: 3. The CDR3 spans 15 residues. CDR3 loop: CASSFSRGSTDTQYF. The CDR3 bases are TGTGCCAGCAGCTTCTCGCGGGGGAGCACAGATACGCAGTATTTT.

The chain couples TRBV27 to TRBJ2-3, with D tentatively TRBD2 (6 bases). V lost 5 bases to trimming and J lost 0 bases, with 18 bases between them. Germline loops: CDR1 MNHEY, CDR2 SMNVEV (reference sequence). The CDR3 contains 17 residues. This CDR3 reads CASSAGGEVYSTDTQYF. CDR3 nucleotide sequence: TGTGCCAGCAGTGCCGGGGGAGAGGTCTATAGCACAGATACGCAGTATTTT.

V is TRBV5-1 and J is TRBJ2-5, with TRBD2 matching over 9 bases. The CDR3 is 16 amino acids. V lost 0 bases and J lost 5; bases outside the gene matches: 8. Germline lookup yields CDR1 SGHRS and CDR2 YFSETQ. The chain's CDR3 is CASSLELAGVRETQYF. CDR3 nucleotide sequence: TGCGCCAGCAGCTTGGAACTAGCGGGCGTAAGGGAGACCCAGTACTTC.

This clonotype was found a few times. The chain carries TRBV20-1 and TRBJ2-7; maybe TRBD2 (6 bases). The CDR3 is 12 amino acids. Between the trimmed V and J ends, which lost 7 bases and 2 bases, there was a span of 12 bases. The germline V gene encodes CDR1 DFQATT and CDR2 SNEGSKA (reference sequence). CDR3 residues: CSVRRGTYEQYF. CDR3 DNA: TGCAGTGTGCGGCGGGGAACCTACGAGCAGTACTTC.

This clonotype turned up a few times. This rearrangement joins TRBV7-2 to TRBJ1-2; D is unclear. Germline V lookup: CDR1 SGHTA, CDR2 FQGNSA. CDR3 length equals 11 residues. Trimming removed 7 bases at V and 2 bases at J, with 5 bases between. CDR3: CASIVNYGYTF. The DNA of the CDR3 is TGTGCCAGCATCGTGAACTATGGCTACACCTTC.

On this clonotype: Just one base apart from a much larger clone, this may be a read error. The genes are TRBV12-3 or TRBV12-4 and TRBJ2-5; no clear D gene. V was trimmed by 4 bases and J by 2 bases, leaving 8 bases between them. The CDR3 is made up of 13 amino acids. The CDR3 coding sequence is TGTGCCAGCAGTTCAGTAGCTCAAGAGACCCAGTACTTC. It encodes CASSSVAQETQYF.

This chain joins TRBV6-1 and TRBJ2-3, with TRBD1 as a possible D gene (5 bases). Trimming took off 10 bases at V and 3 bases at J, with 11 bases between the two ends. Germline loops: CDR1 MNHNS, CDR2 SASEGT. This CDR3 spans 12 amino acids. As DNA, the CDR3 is TGTGCCATTCGACAGCCAACAGATACGCAGTATTTT. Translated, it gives CAIRQPTDTQYF.

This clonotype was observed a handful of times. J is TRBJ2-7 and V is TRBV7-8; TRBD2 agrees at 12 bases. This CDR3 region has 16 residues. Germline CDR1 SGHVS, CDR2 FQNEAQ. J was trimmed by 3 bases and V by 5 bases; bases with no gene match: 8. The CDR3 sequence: CASSRPTSGGSYEQYF. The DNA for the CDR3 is TGTGCCAGCAGCAGACCGACTAGCGGGGGTAGCTACGAGCAGTACTTC.

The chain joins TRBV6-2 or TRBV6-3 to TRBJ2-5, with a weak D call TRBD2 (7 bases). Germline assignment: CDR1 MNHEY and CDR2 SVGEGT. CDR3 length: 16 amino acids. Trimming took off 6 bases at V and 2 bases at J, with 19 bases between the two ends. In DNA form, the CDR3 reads TGTGCCAGCAGCCTTAGAGCCGGGGGGCGGCAAGAGACCCAGTACTTC. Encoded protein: CASSLRAGGRQETQYF.

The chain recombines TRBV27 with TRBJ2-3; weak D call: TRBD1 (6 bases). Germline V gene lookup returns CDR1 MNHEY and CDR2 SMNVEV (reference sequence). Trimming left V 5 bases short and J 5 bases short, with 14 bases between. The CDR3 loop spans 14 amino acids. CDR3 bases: TGTGCCAGCAGTCCGGGACAAAGGGGAGATACGCAGTATTTT. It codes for CASSPGQRGDTQYF.

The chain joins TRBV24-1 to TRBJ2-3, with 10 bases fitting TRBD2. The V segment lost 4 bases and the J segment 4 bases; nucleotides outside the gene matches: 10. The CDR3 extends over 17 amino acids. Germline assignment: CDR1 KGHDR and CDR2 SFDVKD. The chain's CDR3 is CATSDLKGTSVADTQYF. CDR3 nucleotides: TGTGCCACCAGTGACCTAAAAGGGACTAGCGTCGCAGATACGCAGTATTTT.

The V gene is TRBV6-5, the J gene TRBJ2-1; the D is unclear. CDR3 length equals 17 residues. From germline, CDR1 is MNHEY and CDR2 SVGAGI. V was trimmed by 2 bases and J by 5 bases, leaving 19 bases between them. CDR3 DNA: TGTGCCAGCAGTTACGGATTCGAGAGCTTATCAAACAATGAGCAGTTCTTC. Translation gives CASSYGFESLSNNEQFF.

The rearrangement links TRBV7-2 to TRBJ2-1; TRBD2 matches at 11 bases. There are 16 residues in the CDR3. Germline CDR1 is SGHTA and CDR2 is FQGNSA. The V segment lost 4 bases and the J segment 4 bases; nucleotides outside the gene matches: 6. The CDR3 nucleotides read TGTGCCAGCAGCTACGAGGGGACTAGCGGATACAATGAGCAGTTCTTC. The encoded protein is CASSYEGTSGYNEQFF.

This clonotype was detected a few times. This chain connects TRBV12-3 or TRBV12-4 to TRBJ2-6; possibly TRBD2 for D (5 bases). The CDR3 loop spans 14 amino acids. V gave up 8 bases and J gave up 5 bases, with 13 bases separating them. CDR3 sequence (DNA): TGTGCCAGCCGTGACGGGGATTGGGCCAACGTCCTGACTTTC. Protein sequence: CASRDGDWANVLTF.

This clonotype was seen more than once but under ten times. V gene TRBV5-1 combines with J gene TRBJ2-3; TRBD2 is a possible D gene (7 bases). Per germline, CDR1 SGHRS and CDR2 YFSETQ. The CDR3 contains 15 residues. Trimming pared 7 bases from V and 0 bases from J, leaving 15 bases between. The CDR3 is CASDGGAGSTDTQYF. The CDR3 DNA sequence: TGCGCCAGCGATGGGGGGGCCGGGAGCACAGATACGCAGTATTTT.

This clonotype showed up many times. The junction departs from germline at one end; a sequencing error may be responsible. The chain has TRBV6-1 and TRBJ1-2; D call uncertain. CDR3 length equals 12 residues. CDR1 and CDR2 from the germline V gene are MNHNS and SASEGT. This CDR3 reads CASSEGSYGYTF. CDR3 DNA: TGCGCCAGCAGTGAGGGTAGCTATGGCTACACCTTC.